These 31 T cell receptor beta chains were sequenced from one sample in a study of shared clonotypes between healthy human individuals. The method was immunoSEQ multiplex PCR; TCRdb's version includes in-frame clones alone and lacks a portion of them. Seen here are about 380,000 clones, roughly 96% observed once, and the top ten hold approximately 0.3%. Sequenced material: memory CD8+ T cells sorted from blood. The subset: CD45RO+ cells pooled with CCR7-negative TemRA cells. The receptors stem from a man aged 25 to 40 in good health.

This chain links TRBV28 with TRBJ2-7, with D possibly TRBD2 on 6 matching bases. The CDR3 consists of 12 residues. The V and J ends lost 10 bases and 0 bases respectively, with 10 bases between them. Germline lookup yields CDR1 MDHEN and CDR2 SYDVKM. The CDR3 nucleotides read TGTGCCACCAGGAGGGGCTCCTACGAGCAGTACTTC. It translates to CATRRGSYEQYF. The full variable domain, with the rest looked up from reference TRBV28 and TRBJ2-7, is DVKVTQSSRYLVKRTGEKVFLECVQDMDHENMFWYRQDPGLGLRLIYFSYDVKMKEKGDIPEGYSVSREKKERFSLILESASTNQTSMYLCATRRGSYEQYFGPGTRLTVT.

The chain has TRBV28 and TRBJ2-7; 7 positions agree with TRBD1. The V segment lost 6 bases and the J segment 4 bases; nucleotides outside the gene matches: 3. Germline V gene lookup returns CDR1 MDHEN and CDR2 SYDVKM. CDR3 size: 12 residues. CDR3 amino acids: CASRTGRYEQYF. For the CDR3, the DNA is TGTGCCAGCAGGACAGGGCGGTACGAGCAGTACTTC.

This chain joins TRBV5-6 and TRBJ1-1, with D uncertain. V was clipped by 0 bases and J by 4 bases, with 4 bases between them. In germline, CDR1 is SGHDT, CDR2 YYEEEE. The CDR3 covers 12 residues. CDR3: CASSLDLTEAFF. The CDR3 DNA follows: TGTGCCAGCAGCTTGGATCTCACTGAAGCTTTCTTT.

This chain joins TRBV30 and TRBJ2-1; D not resolved. Germline CDR1 GTSNPN, CDR2 SVGIG (reference sequence). The V gene lost 4 bases and the J gene lost 7 bases, with 8 bases spanning the gap. The CDR3 loop spans 11 amino acids. The CDR3 protein is CAWTLGNEQFF. The CDR3, as DNA: TGTGCCTGGACCCTAGGGAATGAGCAGTTCTTC.

V gene TRBV5-8 combines with J gene TRBJ2-4; 9 bases are a match to TRBD2. This CDR3 is built from 15 residues. The junction had 6 bases not matched to a gene; V was cut back by 1 base and J by 7 bases. Germline CDR1 reads SGHTS; CDR2 reads YDEGEE. The DNA for the CDR3 is TGTGCCAGCAGCTTGTACCCGCGGGAGGGGAACATTCAGTACTTC. Its protein product is CASSLYPREGNIQYF.

V gene TRBV28 combines with J gene TRBJ1-1; 9 positions agree with TRBD1. The V gene's germline CDR1 is MDHEN and CDR2 SYDVKM. Trimming removed 6 bases from V and 5 bases from J; junction bases left unmatched: 16. The CDR3 is made up of 17 amino acids. CDR3 coding DNA: TGTGCCAGCAGGTCACAGGGGGCTGGTAAGTCGGGAACTGAAGCTTTCTTT. Its protein product is CASRSQGAGKSGTEAFF.

Concerning this clone itself: Distinct nucleotide sequences in the sample also encode this CDR3. The V gene is TRBV11-3, the J gene TRBJ2-1; D is ambiguous. Germline CDR1 and CDR2: SGHNT and YENEEA. The V end was cut by 0 bases, the J end by 7 bases, with 4 bases between. The CDR3 totals 12 residues. The CDR3 protein is CASSLDRNEQFF. The CDR3 coding sequence is TGTGCCAGCAGCTTAGATAGGAATGAGCAGTTCTTC.

The V call is TRBV5-1, the J call TRBJ1-2; 12 bases agree with TRBD1. The CDR3 consists of 16 residues. The junction had 10 bases not matched to a gene; V was cut back by 4 bases and J by 6 bases. Germline CDR1 SGHRS, CDR2 YFSETQ. The CDR3 loop reads CASSPKWDRGRDGYTF. CDR3 DNA: TGCGCCAGCAGCCCGAAGTGGGACAGGGGGCGCGATGGCTACACCTTC. Complete variable domain (other parts from reference TRBV5-1 and TRBJ1-2): KAGVTQTPRYLIKTRGQQVTLSCSPISGHRSVSWYQQTPGQGLQFLFEYFSETQRNKGNFPGRFSGRQFSNSRSEMNVSTLELGDSALYLCASSPKWDRGRDGYTFGSGTRLTVV.

For the CDR3, the DNA is TGTGCCAGCAGCCCCTGGACTAGCTACGAGCAGTACTTC. Translated, it gives CASSPWTSYEQYF. This chain connects TRBV13 to TRBJ2-7; 7 positions match TRBD2. J was trimmed by 3 bases and V by 5 bases; bases with no gene match: 4. Germline CDR1 is PRHDT and CDR2 is FYEKMQ (reference sequence). The CDR3 is 13 residues long. Supplemented by reference TRBV13 and TRBJ2-7, the full variable domain reads AAGVIQSPRHLIKEKRETATLKCYPIPRHDTVYWYQQGPGQDPQFLISFYEKMQSDKGSIPDRFSAQQFSDYHSELNMSSLELGDSALYFCASSPWTSYEQYFGPGTRLTVT.

The chain has TRBV30 and TRBJ1-4; D might be TRBD1 (6 bases). Trimming shortened V by 2 bases and J by 4 bases, and 14 bases separated the two germline ends. Germline V gene sequence: CDR1 GTSNPN, CDR2 SVGIG (reference sequence). This CDR3 region has 15 residues. CDR3 sequence (DNA): TGTGCCTGGAGTCGACAGGAGGGGTTTAATGAAAAACTGTTTTTT. Its protein product is CAWSRQEGFNEKLFF.

The chain employs TRBV7-2 and TRBJ2-1; 14 bases line up with TRBD2. CDR1 and CDR2 from the germline V gene are SGHTA and FQGNSA. J gave up 6 bases and V 2 bases, and 6 bases lay outside the gene matches. This CDR3 is 17 amino acids long. CDR3 sequence (DNA): TGTGCCAGCAGCTTACGGACTAGCGGGAGGTTTCGCAATGAGCAGTTCTTC. Translating it yields CASSLRTSGRFRNEQFF.

This sequence joins TRBV19 and TRBJ2-3, with D possibly called TRBD1 or TRBD2 (5 bases each). The ends were cut back, 1 base at V and 1 base at J, with 12 bases in the middle. Germline CDR1 reads LNHDA; CDR2 reads SQIVND (reference sequence). CDR3 length: 16 amino acids. CDR3 residues: CASSIAWGSGTDTQYF. CDR3 DNA sequence: TGTGCCAGTAGTATAGCTTGGGGGTCCGGCACAGATACGCAGTATTTT.

The genes are TRBV19 and TRBJ2-3, with 13 nucleotides matching TRBD2. Losses at the gene ends were 5 bases for V and 5 bases for J; bases not matched to a gene: 7. Germline V gene sequence: CDR1 LNHDA, CDR2 SQIVND (reference sequence). The CDR3 consists of 16 residues. The CDR3 DNA reads as TGTGCCAGTAGTCTTTCCGGGACTAGCGGGGTAGATACGCAGTATTTT. It is translated as CASSLSGTSGVDTQYF.

This clone has just one count. The chain combines TRBV7-6 with TRBJ2-5; the D gene could be TRBD1 or TRBD2 (5 bases each). CDR1 and CDR2 from the germline V gene are SGHVS and FNYEAQ. V was clipped by 1 base and J by 5 bases, with 8 bases between them. The CDR3 totals 13 residues. CDR3 sequence reads: CASSLGGVETQYF. DNA of the CDR3: TGTGCCAGCAGCTTAGGAGGGGTGGAGACCCAGTACTTC.

With respect to this clone: Other nucleotide sequences from this sample produce the same CDR3. The rearrangement uses TRBV5-4 and TRBJ1-5, with D possibly TRBD1 on 5 matching bases. Trimming shortened V by 0 bases and J by 9 bases, and 10 bases separated the two germline ends. This CDR3 region has 13 residues. Germline V gene lookup returns CDR1 SGHNT and CDR2 YYREEE (reference sequence). CDR3 DNA: TGTGCCAGCAGCTTGGAGGGAAGGGGGCCCCAGCATTTT. Residues: CASSLEGRGPQHF. The full variable domain, its missing parts supplied by reference TRBV5-4 and TRBJ1-5, is ETGVTQSPTHLIKTRGQQVTLRCSSQSGHNTVSWYQQALGQGPQFIFQYYREEENGRGNFPPRFSGLQFPNYSSELNVNALELDDSALYLCASSLEGRGPQHFGDGTRLSIL.

The V and J genes are TRBV27 and TRBJ2-7, with 8 bases identical to TRBD1. CDR3 length: 15 amino acids. J gave up 2 bases and V 6 bases, and 9 bases lay outside the gene matches. Germline V lookup: CDR1 MNHEY, CDR2 SMNVEV (reference sequence). CDR3 loop: CASRITGGVPYEQYF. CDR3 nucleotide sequence: TGTGCCAGCAGGATTACAGGGGGAGTCCCCTACGAGCAGTACTTC.

V is TRBV2 and J is TRBJ2-1; D uncertain. The CDR3 loop spans 15 amino acids. Trimming pared 3 bases from V and 2 bases from J, leaving 11 bases between. In germline, CDR1 is SNHLY, CDR2 FYNNEI. For the CDR3, the DNA is TGTGCCAGCAGTGATAGTTGGACCCCCTACAATGAGCAGTTCTTC. Protein sequence: CASSDSWTPYNEQFF.

The rearrangement links TRBV30 to TRBJ2-7; TRBD1 agrees at 9 bases. The germline V gene encodes CDR1 GTSNPN and CDR2 SVGIG (reference sequence). Trimming at V came to 2 bases and at J to 0 bases, leaving 2 bases not matched to a gene. This CDR3 spans 14 amino acids. CDR3 protein: CAWSPGQGSYEQYF. The DNA for the CDR3 is TGTGCCTGGAGTCCGGGACAGGGCTCCTACGAGCAGTACTTC.

The J gene is TRBJ2-2, the V gene TRBV5-1, with D perhaps TRBD2 (5 bases). In germline, CDR1 is SGHRS, CDR2 YFSETQ. The CDR3 covers 15 residues. V was clipped by 1 base and J by 5 bases, with 12 bases between them. The DNA for the CDR3 is TGCGCCAGCAGCTTGTCGCCGGGATCAACCGGGGAGCTGTTTTTT. It yields the protein CASSLSPGSTGELFF.

This clone was found a few times. The chain couples TRBV23-1 to TRBJ2-5; 7 positions agree with TRBD1. TRBV23-1 falls under the ORF class, with uncertain function. The CDR3 has 13 amino acids. V shed 0 bases, J shed 5 bases, and the junction held 0 bases outside the gene matches. The CDR3 sequence is CASSQSGGETQYF. As DNA, the CDR3 is TGCGCCAGCAGTCAATCAGGGGGCGAGACCCAGTACTTC.

The CDR3 loop reads CASSPLDNTDTQYF. The CDR3 nucleotides are TGTGCCAGCTCACCGTTGGACAACACAGATACGCAGTATTTT. The chain combines TRBV18 with TRBJ2-3; perhaps TRBD1 as D (5 bases). The V end lost 3 bases, the J end lost 2 bases, and 9 bases lay between the germline ends. The CDR3 spans 14 residues. Per germline, CDR1 KGHSH and CDR2 LQKENI.

This chain links TRBV5-1 with TRBJ2-7, with D perhaps matching TRBD2 (5 bases). The V and J ends lost 3 bases and 5 bases respectively, with 15 bases between them. CDR1 and CDR2 from the germline V gene are SGHRS and YFSETQ. There are 14 residues in the CDR3. The CDR3 DNA follows: TGCGCCAGCAGCTCGCTACTAGGAGGCCACGAGCAGTACTTC. Its translation: CASSSLLGGHEQYF.

The table lists this clone with a count of one. V is TRBV7-9 and J is TRBJ1-6; 9 bases map to TRBD1. CDR3 length equals 17 residues. J lost 10 bases, V lost 1 base, and 11 bases had no gene match. Germline V lookup: CDR1 SEHNR, CDR2 FQNEAQ (reference sequence). CDR3 sequence reads: CASSLVLWDRVWSPLHF. CDR3 sequence (DNA): TGTGCCAGCAGCTTAGTGTTATGGGACAGGGTCTGGTCACCCCTCCACTTT.

The chain links TRBV4-1 to TRBJ1-2; D remains unclear. V was pared by 0 bases and J by 0 bases, with 11 bases between. This CDR3 region has 16 residues. Germline V gene sequence: CDR1 MGHRA, CDR2 YSYEKL. This chain's CDR3 is CASSQDVTATNYGYTF. The DNA of the CDR3 is TGCGCCAGCAGCCAAGATGTGACGGCTACTAACTATGGCTACACCTTC.

The V call is TRBV7-2, the J call TRBJ2-2; 7 nucleotides agree with TRBD1. Germline-derived CDR1 and CDR2 are SGHTA and FQGNSA. The CDR3 covers 15 residues. With V trimmed by 4 bases and J by 4 bases, 6 bases remained unmatched. The CDR3 is CASSSYRGPTGELFF. In DNA, the CDR3 is TGTGCCAGCAGCTCATACAGGGGACCCACCGGGGAGCTGTTTTTT.

Notes on this clone: Sequence at one end of the junction differs from germline and may be a read error. V gene TRBV13 combines with J gene TRBJ2-3; D is unclear. CDR3 size: 11 residues. From germline, CDR1 is PRHDT and CDR2 FYEKMQ (reference sequence). The chain's CDR3 is CASSLGGPQGF. Written as DNA, the CDR3 is TGTGCCAGCAGCTTAGGAGGGCCGCAAGGTTTT.

V and J are TRBV19 and TRBJ2-1; TRBD2 matches 8 bases. CDR1 LNHDA and CDR2 SQIVND come from the germline V gene (reference sequence). V trimming: 7 bases; J trimming: 2 bases; junction bases outside the gene matches: 4. The CDR3 extends over 14 amino acids. DNA of the CDR3: TGTGCCAGTAAGACGGGACTAGCCTACAATGAGCAGTTCTTC. The encoded protein is CASKTGLAYNEQFF.

The genes are TRBV5-4 and TRBJ2-5, with TRBD1 identical over 11 bases. With 0 bases clipped from V and 4 bases from J, the junction kept 2 bases outside the gene matches. CDR1 and CDR2 (germline): SGHNT, YYREEE (reference sequence). This CDR3 has 15 residues. Here the CDR3 DNA reads TGTGCCAGCAGCTTGGGGGACAGGGGGGCAGAGACCCAGTACTTC. Amino acid sequence: CASSLGDRGAETQYF. Together with reference TRBV5-4 and TRBJ2-5, the CDR3 gives the full variable domain: ETGVTQSPTHLIKTRGQQVTLRCSSQSGHNTVSWYQQALGQGPQFIFQYYREEENGRGNFPPRFSGLQFPNYSSELNVNALELDDSALYLCASSLGDRGAETQYFGPGTRLLVL.

The V call is TRBV10-2, the J call TRBJ2-2; unclear D gene. Trimming left V 4 bases short and J 1 base short, with 7 bases between. The CDR3 sequence is 14 residues long. Germline V lookup: CDR1 WSHSY, CDR2 SAAADI. The CDR3 loop is CASSVGLNTGELFF. The CDR3 DNA is TGCGCCAGCAGTGTAGGCTTGAACACCGGGGAGCTGTTTTTT.

With regard to this clone: In the same sample, other DNA sequences code for this CDR3. V usage is TRBV6-5 and J usage is TRBJ2-7, with D possibly matching TRBD2 (6 bases). The CDR3 is made up of 14 amino acids. Germline CDR1 MNHEY, CDR2 SVGAGI. Between the trimmed V and J ends, which lost 0 bases and 3 bases, there was a span of 9 bases. The CDR3 sequence is CASSYSKGGYEQYF. The DNA for the CDR3 is TGTGCCAGCAGTTACTCGAAGGGAGGCTACGAGCAGTACTTC.

This sequence joins TRBV4-1 and TRBJ2-3; D not resolved. Deletions cut 6 bases from V and 8 bases from J, with 15 bases between. Germline CDR1 and CDR2: MGHRA and YSYEKL. The CDR3 length is 13 residues. CDR3 in amino acids: CASRPTPPTTQYF. The CDR3 DNA is TGCGCCAGCAGACCTACTCCTCCCACTACGCAGTATTTT.